The 15 T cell receptor beta chains given below trace back to one sample, sequenced in a study of OX40 agonist ivuxolimab in advanced cancers. The method was immunoSEQ multiplex PCR; TCRdb's version includes in-frame clones alone and lacks a portion of them. Among roughly 70,000 clones listed, around 90% were seen once. Here the sequenced sample was CD4+ or CD8+ T cells sorted from blood, taken in a trial of the OX40 agonist ivuxolimab. These receptors were taken from an adult with an advanced solid tumor such as melanoma, head and neck, liver or kidney cancer.

The chain joins TRBV25-1 to TRBJ1-1; the D is unclear. V lost 10 bases, J lost 11 bases, and 17 bases lay in between. The CDR3 contains 11 residues. The germline gives CDR1 MGHDK, CDR2 SYGVNS. For the CDR3, the DNA is TGTGCCAACGTAGCACCTTCTGGGGCTTTCTTT. Encoded protein: CANVAPSGAFF.

CDR3 region: CASSLDHYEQFF. CDR3 nucleotide sequence: TGTGCCAGCAGCTTAGACCACTATGAGCAGTTCTTC. V gene TRBV7-9 combines with J gene TRBJ2-1; D uncertain. There are 12 residues in the CDR3. V was pared by 1 base and J by 8 bases, with 6 bases between. Germline V CDR1 and CDR2: SEHNR, FQNEAQ (reference sequence).

The V call is TRBV30, the J call TRBJ1-4; D not certain. Germline CDR1 GTSNPN, CDR2 SVGIG (reference sequence). The CDR3 has 18 residues. The V gene lost 2 bases and the J gene lost 5 bases, with 24 bases spanning the gap. The CDR3 nucleotides are TGTGCCTGGAGTCGATCCAGGCTCGCAAGAGGAGGAAATGAAAAACTGTTTTTT. The encoded protein is CAWSRSRLARGGNEKLFF. Looking up the rest from reference TRBV30 and TRBJ1-4 gives the full variable domain: SQTIHQWPATLVQPVGSPLSLECTVEGTSNPNLYWYRQAAGRGLQLLFYSVGIGQISSEVPQNLSASRPQDRQFILSSKKLLLSDSGFYLCAWSRSRLARGGNEKLFFGSGTQLSVL.

This chain joins TRBV16 and TRBJ1-2; the D is unclear. Germline loops: CDR1 KGHSY, CDR2 FQNENV. The CDR3 is 14 residues long. V lost 4 bases and J lost 8, with 17 bases in between. CDR3: CASSPIGALVGYTF. The CDR3 DNA reads TGTGCCAGCAGCCCAATCGGAGCCCTGGTGGGCTACACCTTC.

V and J are TRBV5-4 and TRBJ1-1; D is undetermined. The CDR3 covers 14 residues. Trimming took off 5 bases at V and 4 bases at J, with 15 bases between the two ends. The germline V gene encodes CDR1 SGHNT and CDR2 YYREEE (reference sequence). The CDR3, as DNA: TGTGCCAGCAGTCTGACGTTGTCGAGCACTGAAGCTTTCTTT. Protein sequence: CASSLTLSSTEAFF. Drawing the rest from reference TRBV5-4 and TRBJ1-1, the complete variable domain is ETGVTQSPTHLIKTRGQQVTLRCSSQSGHNTVSWYQQALGQGPQFIFQYYREEENGRGNFPPRFSGLQFPNYSSELNVNALELDDSALYLCASSLTLSSTEAFFGQGTRLTVV.

This sequence joins TRBV28 and TRBJ2-3; 11 positions match TRBD2. The CDR3 is 17 amino acids. V dropped 7 bases and J dropped 4; count of bases not matched to a gene: 13. Germline CDR1 MDHEN, CDR2 SYDVKM. The CDR3 DNA follows: TGTGCCAGCACCATAGCGGGGGCTAGCGGGAGGCCAGATACGCAGTATTTT. The encoded protein is CASTIAGASGRPDTQYF. Using reference TRBV28 and TRBJ2-3 for the parts outside the CDR3, the full variable domain is DVKVTQSSRYLVKRTGEKVFLECVQDMDHENMFWYRQDPGLGLRLIYFSYDVKMKEKGDIPEGYSVSREKKERFSLILESASTNQTSMYLCASTIAGASGRPDTQYFGPGTRLTVL.

The chain recombines TRBV5-3 with TRBJ1-5; D not certain. Being an ORF, TRBV5-3 has a function that is uncertain. This CDR3 is built from 13 residues. Trimming pared 8 bases from V and 4 bases from J, leaving 13 bases between. CDR3 residues: CASSPTENQPQHF. The DNA for the CDR3 is TGTGCCAGCAGTCCCACCGAGAATCAGCCCCAGCATTTT.

This rearrangement joins TRBV7-9 to TRBJ2-2; 7 nucleotides align to TRBD1. The length of the CDR3 is 18 residues. Germline-derived CDR1 and CDR2 are SEHNR and FQNEAQ (reference sequence). V shed 2 bases, J shed 1 base, and the junction held 10 bases outside the gene matches. In nucleotides, the CDR3 is TGTGCCAGCAGCTTAAAGTATAAAGGGACAGTGAACACCGGGGAGCTGTTTTTT. This sequence encodes CASSLKYKGTVNTGELFF.

V usage is TRBV28 and J usage is TRBJ1-2, with TRBD1 matching 8 bases. Unmatched junction bases numbered 15, after V lost 5 bases and J lost 13 bases. The germline CDR1 and CDR2 sequences are MDHEN and SYDVKM. CDR3 size: 14 residues. The CDR3 spells CASSGGQVATPCTF. The DNA for the CDR3 is TGTGCCAGCAGTGGGGGACAGGTAGCCACCCCATGCACCTTC.

The chain joins TRBV30 to TRBJ2-7; TRBD1 matches at 8 bases. The CDR3 spans 14 residues. The germline gives CDR1 GTSNPN, CDR2 SVGIG (reference sequence). Unmatched junction bases numbered 14, after V lost 6 bases and J lost 7 bases. The CDR3 loop reads CACITRTGHREQYF. CDR3 nucleotides: TGTGCCTGCATCACCCGGACAGGGCACAGGGAGCAGTACTTC.

This clone was recorded only once. The rearrangement uses TRBV5-1 and TRBJ2-3; 8 bases fit TRBD2. CDR3 length equals 16 residues. V gave up 0 bases and J gave up 3 bases; unmatched junction bases: 6. Germline V CDR1 and CDR2: SGHRS, YFSETQ. CDR3: CASSLESLAGTDTQYF. The DNA of the CDR3 is TGCGCCAGCAGCTTGGAATCTCTAGCGGGTACAGATACGCAGTATTTT.

This clone has just one count. The gene calls are TRBV5-1 and TRBJ2-2; either TRBD1 or TRBD2 may supply D (6 bases each). The CDR3 has 16 amino acids. Trimming took 2 bases from V and 1 from J, leaving 12 bases between them. Germline CDR1 is SGHRS and CDR2 is YFSETQ. For the CDR3, the DNA is TGCGCCAGCAGCTTTGAGGGGGGAAAGAACACCGGGGAGCTGTTTTTT. It yields the protein CASSFEGGKNTGELFF.

The rearrangement uses TRBV5-1 and TRBJ2-3, with D possibly matching TRBD2 (5 bases). The V gene's germline CDR1 is SGHRS and CDR2 YFSETQ. This CDR3 has 16 amino acids. V lost 4 bases and J lost 0, with 15 bases in between. The CDR3 loop reads CASSPNAGPSTDTQYF. Written as DNA, the CDR3 is TGCGCCAGCAGCCCCAACGCGGGTCCTAGCACAGATACGCAGTATTTT.

This chain joins TRBV28 and TRBJ1-2; 7 bases map to TRBD1. Trimming cost V 5 bases and J 5 bases; bases outside gene matches: 8. The CDR3 loop spans 14 amino acids. CDR1 is MDHEN and CDR2 is SYDVKM in the germline V gene. CDR3 sequence (DNA): TGTGCCAGCAGTCCCCCGGGACAGAATTATGGCTACACCTTC. Amino acid sequence: CASSPPGQNYGYTF.

V and J are TRBV9 and TRBJ1-4; D might be TRBD1 (5 bases). Trimming took 3 bases from V and 7 from J, leaving 16 bases between them. There are 15 residues in the CDR3. Germline values: CDR1 SGDLS, CDR2 YYNGEE. CDR3 protein: CASSAGRGSIEKLFF. CDR3 sequence (DNA): TGTGCCAGCAGCGCAGGAAGGGGAAGTATTGAAAAACTGTTTTTT.